This T cell receptor (beta chain) came from a study of response to subunit inactivated influenza vaccine. Overall study results and limits: Authors suggested each seasonal influenza vaccination recruits few new T cells.

The CDR3 totals 14 residues. Germline V CDR1 and CDR2: LGHNA, YNFKEQ. With 6 bases removed from V and 0 bases from J, the gap between germline ends came to 11 bases. This clonotype was observed at least ten times. The antigen remains unidentified. One entry per CDR3 protein, called by TCRdb with MiXCR from the RT-PCR reads. This sample has around 480,000 distinct CDR3 sequences, with around 9.9% found just once. The receptor comes from a man aged 50-60 years who received an inactivated influenza vaccine. V and J are TRBV4-2 and TRBJ1-1; D might be TRBD1 (5 bases). The input for sequencing was PBMCs from blood, taken more than 35 days after vaccination. The CDR3, as DNA: TGTGCCAGCAGTCAGGGAACCCTGAACACTGAAGCTTTCTTT. Translating it yields CASSQGTLNTEAFF.